This TCR beta chain was retrieved from a study of shared clonotypes between healthy human individuals. Overall study: Each donor had three CD4 naive, three CD4 memory, two CD8 naive and one CD8 memory plate.

Terminally differentiated effector memory CD45RA+ cells were left out of the naive CD8 fraction, which was CD45RO-negative and positively selected for CCR7. Using 200 ng DNA, approximately 27,000 T cell genomes, the sorted-subset replicate PCRs were run. Sequencing used immunoSEQ multiplex PCR; TCRdb keeps in-frame clones, though not all of them. Seen here are some 2.1 million clones, around 93% observed once, and the top ten hold around 1.8%. J was trimmed by 9 bases and V by 5 bases; bases with no gene match: 11. CDR1 and CDR2 (germline): MNHEY, SMNVEV (reference sequence). CDR3 length equals 14 residues.

This sequence was found in a man in his late teens or twenties in good health. Some clones in this sample may be carry-over from other donors' samples. This chain connects TRBV27 to TRBJ2-7, with TRBD1 identical over 9 bases. Source material: naive CD8+ T cells from PBMCs. The CDR3 region has the DNA TGTGCCAGCAGTAATTACCGACAGGGGGAGGGGCAGTACTTC. Translation: CASSNYRQGEGQYF.